This is a list of T cell receptor beta chains from one sample in a study of neoadjuvant nivolumab and ipilimumab in lung cancer. Generated by immunoSEQ multiplex PCR, the TCRdb table keeps only in-frame clones and is missing some. Among 25,000 to 35,000 clones listed, approximately 90% were seen once. The sample here was peripheral blood, taken after neoadjuvant nivolumab, alone or with ipilimumab, at or shortly before surgery. These TCRs come from an adult with non-small cell lung cancer. Each CDR3 is given with its conserved first and last residue. D genes are given only for firm matches. Size is stated for part of the rows, as once, few or many counts, or as a class when the clone is expanded.

>TRBJ2-5|NA|TRBV29-1|NA
CSVRQQETQYF
TGCAGCGTTAGACAGCAAGAGACCCAGTACTTC
>TRBJ2-7|NA|TRBV7-8|NA
CASSSPGLPIYEQYF
TGTGCCAGCAGCTCCCCGGGTCTTCCAATCTACGAGCAGTACTTC
>TRBJ2-1|TRBD2|TRBV9|NA
CASSVDGTSSNEQFF
TGTGCCAGCAGCGTAGATGGGACTAGCTCCAATGAGCAGTTCTTC
>TRBJ2-1|TRBD1|TRBV15|NA
CATSRPPGTGNNEQFF
TGTGCCACCAGCAGGCCTCCCGGGACAGGTAATAATGAGCAGTTCTTC
>TRBJ1-5|NA|TRBV25-1|NA
CASSEAQHTKYSNQPQHF
TGTGCCAGCAGTGAAGCCCAACATACTAAGTATAGCAATCAGCCCCAGCATTTT
>TRBJ1-4|TRBD1|TRBV4-2|few
CASSQGGRGLEKLFF
TGTGCCAGCAGCCAAGGAGGCAGGGGGCTTGAAAAACTGTTTTTT
>TRBJ1-1|NA|TRBV5-4|once
CASSFRSRNTEAFF
TGTGCCAGCAGCTTCCGGTCACGGAACACTGAAGCTTTCTTT
>TRBJ1-5|NA|TRBV9|NA
CASSPTGYSNQPQHF
TGTGCCAGCAGCCCCACAGGGTATAGCAATCAGCCCCAGCATTTT
>TRBJ1-1|NA|TRBV5-4|NA
CASSSGLNTEAFF
TGTGCCAGCAGCTCGGGACTGAACACTGAAGCTTTCTTT
>TRBJ2-7|TRBD1|TRBV6-5|NA
CASSRDSTYEQYF
TGTGCCAGCAGCCGGGACAGCACGTACGAGCAGTACTTC
>TRBJ2-7|NA|TRBV25-1|NA
CASSGGYEQYF
TGTGCCAGCAGTGGGGGTTACGAGCAGTACTTC
>TRBJ2-7|TRBD2|TRBV19|NA
CASSIGGGLFSYEQYF
TGTGCCAGTAGTATAGGCGGGGGACTTTTCTCCTACGAGCAGTACTTC
>TRBJ1-6|NA|TRBV5-1|NA
CASSLVSDSPLHF
TGCGCCAGCAGCTTGGTTTCGGACTCACCCCTCCACTTT
>TRBJ2-1|TRBD1|TRBV11-2|NA
CASSLAGTGIDEQFF
TGTGCCAGCAGCCTCGCAGGGACAGGGATCGATGAGCAGTTCTTC
>TRBJ2-5|TRBD2|TRBV7-2|NA
CASSETSGGQETQYF
TGTGCCAGCAGCGAGACTAGCGGGGGGCAAGAGACCCAGTACTTC
>TRBJ1-1|NA|TRBV4-1|NA
CASTISPGEGRAFF
TGCGCCAGCACCATTTCCCCAGGGGAAGGTCGCGCTTTCTTT
>TRBJ1-2|NA|TRBV5-1|NA
CASSLVRGNYGYTF
TGCGCCAGCAGCTTGGTCCGCGGTAACTATGGCTACACCTTC
>TRBJ2-2|NA|TRBV4-2|NA
CASSQEYRPPGELFF
TGTGCCAGCAGCCAAGAGTACAGGCCACCCGGGGAGCTGTTTTTT
>TRBJ1-5|NA|TRBV6-1|NA
CASTGQHSNQPQHF
TGTGCCAGCACGGGACAACATAGCAATCAGCCCCAGCATTTT
>TRBJ1-3|NA|TRBV15|NA
CATSSRQQGLGNTIYF
TGTGCCACCAGCAGCCGACAACAGGGCTTGGGAAACACCATATATTTT
>TRBJ1-5|NA|TRBV6-5|NA
CASSYYRRTGNQPQHF
TGTGCCAGCAGTTACTACCGACGGACAGGCAATCAGCCCCAGCATTTT
>TRBJ1-6|NA|TRBV6-5|once
CASRRSGIYNSPLHF
TGTGCCAGCAGAAGATCCGGGATTTATAATTCACCCCTCCACTTT
>TRBJ1-1|NA|TRBV11-3|medium-sized
CASSLGSRNTEAFF
TGTGCCAGCAGCTTAGGAAGCAGGAACACTGAAGCTTTCTTT
>TRBJ1-6|NA|TRBV18|NA
CASSDSYNSPLHF
TGTGCCAGCTCAGACAGCTATAATTCACCCCTCCACTTT
>TRBJ2-7|NA|TRBV6-5|few
CASTKGYEQYF
TGTGCCAGCACAAAGGGGTACGAGCAGTACTTC
>TRBJ2-5|NA|TRBV20-1|NA
CSVRDQETQYF
TGCAGTGTCCGGGACCAAGAGACCCAGTACTTC
>TRBJ2-7|NA|TRBV2|NA
CASSPGVYEQYF
TGTGCCAGCAGTCCCGGGGTCTACGAGCAGTACTTC
>TRBJ2-7|NA|TRBV9|NA
CASSVGGHSYEQYF
TGTGCCAGCAGCGTAGGGGGCCACTCCTACGAGCAGTACTTC
>TRBJ1-1|NA|TRBV2|once
CASSESRAITEAFF
TGTGCCAGCAGTGAAAGCAGGGCAATCACTGAAGCTTTCTTT
>TRBJ2-7|NA|TRBV7-2|NA
CASRRGAYEQYF
TGTGCCAGCAGAAGAGGGGCCTACGAGCAGTACTTC
>TRBJ1-1|NA|TRBV9|once
CASSVGVETEAFF
TGTGCCAGCAGCGTAGGAGTGGAAACTGAAGCTTTCTTT
>TRBJ1-5|NA|TRBV18|NA
CASSPDSLLQHF
TGTGCCAGCTCACCCGACAGCCTTCTCCAGCATTTT
>TRBJ1-1|NA|TRBV6-1|NA
CASSTERGTEAFF
TGTGCCAGCAGTACAGAGAGGGGCACTGAAGCTTTCTTT
>TRBJ2-1|TRBD1|TRBV5-6|NA
CASSLDDREDNEQFF
TGTGCCAGCAGCTTGGATGACAGGGAAGACAATGAGCAGTTCTTC
>TRBJ1-6|NA|TRBV7-2|few
CASSEGSAYNSPLHF
TGTGCCAGCAGCGAAGGGTCTGCCTATAATTCACCCCTCCACTTT
>TRBJ2-3|NA|TRBV27|NA
CASGVNADTQYF
TGTGCCAGCGGTGTTAACGCAGATACGCAGTATTTT
>TRBJ2-7|TRBD1|TRBV5-4|NA
CASSPDRVGEQYF
TGTGCCAGCAGCCCCGACAGGGTGGGCGAGCAGTACTTC
>TRBJ1-1|TRBD1|TRBV5-1|NA
CASSLRQGAANTEAFF
TGCGCCAGCAGCTTGAGGCAGGGGGCGGCGAACACTGAAGCTTTCTTT
>TRBJ2-7|NA|TRBV5-4|NA
CASSSTAVGLVNEQYF
TGTGCCAGCAGCTCCACGGCGGTAGGGCTCGTGAACGAGCAGTACTTC
>TRBJ2-2|TRBD2|TRBV19|NA
CASSTRTSGSLNTGELFF
TGTGCCAGTAGTACAAGGACTAGCGGGAGCTTAAACACCGGGGAGCTGTTTTTT
>TRBJ1-1|NA|TRBV10-3|NA
CAISESGRGNTEAFF
TGTGCCATCAGTGAGTCCGGGAGAGGAAACACTGAAGCTTTCTTT
>TRBJ1-4|NA|TRBV27|NA
CASSLYGAGGANEKLFF
TGTGCCAGCAGTTTATATGGGGCGGGGGGAGCTAATGAAAAACTGTTTTTT
>TRBJ2-3|TRBD2|TRBV4-1|NA
CASSQEASGMDTQYF
TGCGCCAGCAGCCAAGAGGCTAGCGGGATGGATACGCAGTATTTT
>TRBJ2-7|NA|TRBV7-9|NA
CASSLHSYEQYF
TGTGCCAGCAGCTTACACTCCTACGAGCAGTACTTC
>TRBJ1-2|TRBD1|TRBV15|NA
CATSRDRLRTGDGYTF
TGTGCCACCAGCAGAGATCGGCTCAGGACAGGGGACGGCTACACCTTC
>TRBJ2-7|TRBD1|TRBV27|once
CASSTNRDRGSYEQYF
TGTGCCAGCAGTACGAACCGGGACAGGGGTTCGTACGAGCAGTACTTC
>TRBJ2-1|TRBD2|TRBV6-5|NA
CASSPWRGADNEQFF
TGTGCCAGCAGTCCTTGGCGGGGGGCCGACAATGAGCAGTTCTTC
>TRBJ2-1|NA|TRBV27|NA
CASREGGHNEQFF
TGTGCCAGCAGGGAGGGTGGACACAATGAGCAGTTCTTC
>TRBJ1-2|TRBD1|TRBV15|NA
CATTKDRGLSYGYTF
TGTGCCACCACCAAAGACAGGGGGTTGTCCTATGGCTACACCTTC
>TRBJ2-3|NA|TRBV5-1|NA
CASNLATDTQYF
TGCGCCAGCAACCTAGCGACAGATACGCAGTATTTT
>TRBJ1-1|TRBD1|TRBV14|once
CASSPTGQGNTEAFF
TGTGCCAGCAGCCCTACTGGACAGGGGAACACTGAAGCTTTCTTT
>TRBJ2-3|NA|TRBV7-7|NA
CASSSFAGSDTQYF
TGTGCCAGCAGCTCCTTTGCAGGGTCAGATACGCAGTATTTT
>TRBJ2-7|NA|TRBV15|NA
CATSRDFLSEQYF
TGTGCCACCAGCAGAGATTTTCTTAGCGAGCAGTACTTC
>TRBJ2-2|NA|TRBV9|NA
CASSVVQEHTGELFF
TGTGCCAGCAGCGTAGTACAGGAGCACACCGGGGAGCTGTTTTTT
>TRBJ1-1|TRBD1|TRBV6-1|NA
CASSETGYVEIVNTEAFF
TGTGCCAGCAGTGAGACAGGGTATGTCGAGATTGTGAACACTGAAGCTTTCTTT
>TRBJ2-7|NA|TRBV5-1|NA
CASSLGTTHEQYF
TGCGCCAGCAGCTTGGGGACGACCCACGAGCAGTACTTC
>TRBJ1-5|TRBD1|TRBV15|few
CATSRERIRGRGQPQHF
TGTGCCACCAGCAGAGAAAGGATTAGGGGGCGAGGTCAGCCCCAGCATTTT
>TRBJ1-1|NA|TRBV10-3|NA
CATGTLLNTEAFF
TGTGCCACCGGGACTCTACTTAACACTGAAGCTTTCTTT
>TRBJ2-3|NA|TRBV6-5|NA
CASSYSGSSGADTQYF
TGTGCCAGCAGTTACTCGGGATCGTCGGGGGCGGATACGCAGTATTTT
>TRBJ2-1|NA|TRBV27|NA
CASSTRAGSSYNEQFF
TGTGCCAGCAGTACCCGGGCCGGGAGCTCCTACAATGAGCAGTTCTTC